This T cell receptor (beta chain) came from a study of patients and donors after allogeneic stem cell transplantation. TCRdb reprocessed the RT-PCR reads via MiXCR and lists one record per CDR3 protein. The table shows approximately 170,000 distinct CDR3 sequences, with approximately 28% occurring only once. This clonotype was counted only a few times. Trimming removed 0 bases at V and 3 bases at J, with 15 bases between. This CDR3 contains 16 residues. The germline CDR1 and CDR2 sequences are SGHRS and YFSETQ. Sequencing was performed on blood, either unsorted or a sorted T cell fraction (not recorded which). The receptor was derived from a human donor who was either an allogeneic HSCT recipient or a stem cell or donor lymphocyte infusion donor (not recorded which). It is not recorded whose cells these are; they may come from a transplant donor. The V call is TRBV5-1, the J call TRBJ2-5; no firm D call. The CDR3 DNA sequence: TGCGCCAGCAGCTTGGGACCTCTTCAATCAAAAGAGACCCAGTACTTC. This translates into CASSLGPLQSKETQYF.